What follows are 5 T cell receptor beta chains derived from one specimen sequenced in a study of cytomegalovirus exposure and HLA in healthy donors. The PCR ran on 60 Vbeta and 13 Jbeta primers. Measured with immunoSEQ multiplex PCR; TCRdb has only the in-frame clones, and not every one. The sample lists approximately 180,000 clones; roughly 81% were seen once. The specimen sequenced was PBMCs. These TCRs come from a girl aged 10 to 17 in good health and CMV-seropositive.

In this sample, this clone turned up a few times. The V call is TRBV7-9, the J call TRBJ1-2; D uncertain. V was shortened by 1 base and J by 1 base, with 7 bases between the two germline ends. The CDR3 extends over 14 amino acids. The germline V gene encodes CDR1 SEHNR and CDR2 FQNEAQ (reference sequence). CDR3 DNA: TGTGCCAGCAGCTTAGTAAGCCTTAACTATGGCTACACCTTC. It specifies CASSLVSLNYGYTF.

This chain uses TRBV7-9 with TRBJ1-1; D ambiguous. The germline gives CDR1 SEHNR, CDR2 FQNEAQ (reference sequence). This CDR3 spans 15 amino acids. Trimming left V 1 base short and J 5 bases short, with 14 bases between. CDR3 sequence: CASSLETFSRTEAFF. CDR3 nucleotide sequence: TGTGCCAGCAGCTTAGAAACTTTTTCGAGGACTGAAGCTTTCTTT.

The V gene is TRBV30, the J gene TRBJ1-6; 7 bases match TRBD1. Per germline, CDR1 GTSNPN and CDR2 SVGIG (reference sequence). Unmatched junction bases numbered 5, after V lost 3 bases and J lost 6 bases. This CDR3 has 14 residues. CDR3 residues: CAWRYTGVNSPLHF. CDR3 nucleotides: TGTGCCTGGAGATATACAGGGGTTAATTCACCCCTCCACTTT.

This clone is a singleton in its sample. In DNA, the CDR3 is TGTGCCAGCAGCCTACGACTTAGCACAGATACGCAGTATTTT. Its protein product is CASSLRLSTDTQYF. The chain links TRBV5-4 to TRBJ2-3; no clear D. Per germline, CDR1 SGHNT and CDR2 YYREEE (reference sequence). This CDR3 spans 14 amino acids. Deletions cut 4 bases from V and 0 bases from J, with 9 bases between.

This clone was found a few times. This chain connects TRBV6-5 to TRBJ1-2, with D maybe TRBD1 (5 bases). V lost 2 bases to trimming and J lost 0 bases, with 7 bases between them. Germline CDR1 and CDR2: MNHEY and SVGAGI. There are 14 residues in the CDR3. The CDR3 region is CASSYDSANYGYTF. CDR3 DNA: TGTGCCAGCAGTTACGACAGTGCTAACTATGGCTACACCTTC.